This T cell receptor beta chain was sequenced in a study of T cells expressing NK-cell markers. About the research overall: Sequencing covered eight donors, seven HCMV-seropositive and one seronegative. Study-level points and caveats: Similarly, these clonotypes led the CD3+CD56-NKG2C+ fraction as well in a handful of donors.

TCR beta cDNA was generated via 5'RACE template switching incorporating UMIs. TCRdb re-analyzed the 5' RACE reads; it lists each CDR3 protein once, without DNA. Its table records some 300,000 distinct CDR3 sequences. Germline CDR1 and CDR2: DFQATT and SNEGSKA (reference sequence). The CDR3 totals 15 residues. Concerning this clonotype: Its antigen is unknown.

The sample was blood T cells: a sorted CD56 or NKG2C T cell subset, CD4+ or CD8+ T cells, or bulk PBMC T cells (not recorded which). The chain links TRBV20-1 to TRBJ2-3; TCRdb picks TRBD2, but there is no DNA to check that call. This clonotype was obtained from a man between 18 and 29 years old in good health. The CDR3 here is CSARVAESGTDTQYF.